The 24 T cell receptor beta chains presented below share a single source sample, sequenced in a study of neoadjuvant nivolumab and ipilimumab in lung cancer. Produced via immunoSEQ multiplex PCR; TCRdb's table is partial and in-frame only. The table includes roughly 34,000 clones, approximately 92% detected once. This sample comprised peripheral blood, obtained after neoadjuvant nivolumab, alone or with ipilimumab, at or shortly before surgery. These receptors were collected from an adult with non-small cell lung cancer.

The chain couples TRBV5-1 to TRBJ1-5; 7 positions match TRBD1. After removal of 1 base from V and 2 bases from J, the junction contained 6 bases not matched to a gene. The CDR3 length is 16 residues. Germline loops: CDR1 SGHRS, CDR2 YFSETQ. The DNA of the CDR3 is TGCGCCAGCAGCTTGACAGGGGAGGGGGGCAATCAGCCCCAGCATTTT. Its protein product is CASSLTGEGGNQPQHF.

This chain joins TRBV11-2 and TRBJ1-1; TRBD1 matches 8 bases. The CDR3 runs 14 residues. CDR1 and CDR2 from the germline V gene are SGHAT and FQNNGV. J gave up 5 bases and V 3 bases, and 5 bases lay outside the gene matches. CDR3 nucleotide sequence: TGTGCCAGCAGCTTTTCTCAGGGGGCGACTGAAGCTTTCTTT. It yields the protein CASSFSQGATEAFF.

The chain links TRBV5-5 to TRBJ2-2; 7 bases are a match to TRBD1. The CDR3 sequence is 14 residues long. Germline-derived CDR1 and CDR2 are SGHKS and YYEKEE (reference sequence). V shed 3 bases and J 3 bases; nucleotides not matched to a gene: 2. The CDR3 DNA is TGTGCCAGCAGCTCAGGGGGAGACACCGGGGAGCTGTTTTTT. This codes for CASSSGGDTGELFF.

This clone has just one count. The V and J genes are TRBV6-1 and TRBJ1-5; the D is unclear. Germline V lookup: CDR1 MNHNS, CDR2 SASEGT. Trimming removed 1 base from V and 2 bases from J, with 12 bases in between. The CDR3 is 16 amino acids. The CDR3 DNA is TGTGCCAGCAGTGAAGGGACGCGAGGAGGCAATCAGCCCCAGCATTTT. This sequence encodes CASSEGTRGGNQPQHF.

This chain connects TRBV10-3 to TRBJ2-1, with 14 bases identical to TRBD2. V gave up 5 bases and J gave up 6 bases; unmatched junction bases: 6. This CDR3 comprises 16 residues. Looked up from germline, CDR1 is ENHRY and CDR2 is SYGVKD. The CDR3: CAISTPGLAGANEQFF. Here the CDR3 DNA reads TGTGCCATCAGTACACCGGGACTAGCGGGAGCCAATGAGCAGTTCTTC.

The chain employs TRBV10-3 and TRBJ2-7, with TRBD2 matching over 8 bases. Germline trimming cut 3 bases from V and 0 bases from J; bases unmatched to any gene: 4. The CDR3 covers 15 residues. The germline gives CDR1 ENHRY, CDR2 SYGVKD. Here the CDR3 reads CAISDTSGGSYEQYF. The CDR3 bases are TGTGCCATCAGTGATACTAGCGGAGGCTCCTACGAGCAGTACTTC.

The gene calls are TRBV5-1 and TRBJ1-1; 11 bases match TRBD1. CDR3 size: 14 residues. Germline V gene data show CDR1 as SGHRS and CDR2 as YFSETQ. J lost 3 bases, V lost 3 bases, and 1 base had no gene match. The CDR3 region is CASSWDRGDTEAFF. The CDR3 DNA reads as TGCGCCAGCAGCTGGGACAGGGGGGACACTGAAGCTTTCTTT.

This sequence joins TRBV9 and TRBJ1-3; the D gene is possibly TRBD1 (6 bases). Germline V lookup: CDR1 SGDLS, CDR2 YYNGEE. Deletions cut 0 bases from V and 0 bases from J, with 10 bases between. This CDR3 spans 16 amino acids. CDR3 nucleotides: TGTGCCAGCAGCGTAGAGGGGGAGTTCTCTGGAAACACCATATATTTT. Protein product: CASSVEGEFSGNTIYF.

This clone showed up just once. The V and J genes are TRBV6-6 and TRBJ1-3; D remains unclear. Trimming took 5 bases from V and 5 from J, leaving 10 bases between them. Germline CDR1 MNHNY, CDR2 SVGAGI (reference sequence). The CDR3 consists of 13 residues. The CDR3 nucleotides read TGTGCCAGCAGTCCGGACCCCAGAAACACCATATATTTT. It is translated as CASSPDPRNTIYF.

The chain joins TRBV7-9 to TRBJ2-3, with 11 bases matching TRBD2. V was pared by 2 bases and J by 3 bases, with 10 bases of the junction left unmatched. Germline-derived CDR1 and CDR2 are SEHNR and FQNEAQ (reference sequence). The CDR3 contains 18 residues. The CDR3 sequence is CASSLNIAGGSETDTQYF. The CDR3 DNA reads TGTGCCAGCAGCTTAAATATAGCGGGAGGGTCAGAGACAGATACGCAGTATTTT.

The chain links TRBV19 to TRBJ2-7; 9 bases agree with TRBD2. CDR3 length: 15 amino acids. The V gene end was trimmed by 5 bases and the J gene end by 1 base; junction bases not matched to a gene: 6. CDR1 and CDR2 from the germline V gene are LNHDA and SQIVND (reference sequence). The CDR3 DNA follows: TGTGCCAGTAGTCGGACTAGCGCCGAGTCCTACGAGCAGTACTTC. Residues: CASSRTSAESYEQYF. Using reference TRBV19 and TRBJ2-7 for the parts outside the CDR3, the full variable domain is DGGITQSPKYLFRKEGQNVTLSCEQNLNHDAMYWYRQDPGQGLRLIYYSQIVNDFQKGDIAEGYSVSREKKESFPLTVTSAQKNPTAFYLCASSRTSAESYEQYFGPGTRLTVT.

This rearrangement joins TRBV18 to TRBJ2-5; a possible D gene is TRBD2 (6 bases). V was trimmed by 4 bases and J by 2 bases, leaving 20 bases between them. The CDR3 is made up of 17 amino acids. CDR1 and CDR2 (germline): KGHSH, LQKENI. The CDR3 sequence: CASSRERTILPQETQYF. The CDR3 region has the DNA TGTGCCAGCTCACGCGAGAGGACTATACTTCCTCAAGAGACCCAGTACTTC.

This chain joins TRBV6-5 and TRBJ1-3; no definite D call. CDR1 is MNHEY, CDR2 SVGAGI, per germline. The CDR3 has 12 amino acids. Between the trimmed V and J ends, which lost 4 bases and 3 bases, there was a span of 4 bases. This chain's CDR3 is CASSLNGNTIYF. The CDR3 region has the DNA TGTGCCAGCAGTTTGAATGGAAACACCATATATTTT.

This rearrangement joins TRBV18 to TRBJ2-2; the match to TRBD2 covers 10 bases. Trimming removed 3 bases from V and 5 bases from J; junction bases left unmatched: 0. The CDR3 totals 14 residues. CDR1 and CDR2 from the germline V gene are KGHSH and LQKENI. CDR3 sequence: CASSPGLATGELFF. DNA for the CDR3: TGTGCCAGCTCACCGGGACTAGCGACCGGGGAGCTGTTTTTT.

The J gene is TRBJ2-3, the V gene TRBV5-6; 11 bases are a match to TRBD2. From germline, CDR1 is SGHDT and CDR2 YYEEEE. The V and J ends lost 0 bases and 3 bases, in that order; junction bases with no gene match: 0. CDR3 size: 15 residues. The CDR3 region is CASSLGLAGTDTQYF. The CDR3 DNA is TGTGCCAGCAGCTTGGGACTAGCGGGAACAGATACGCAGTATTTT.

The chain uses TRBV5-1 and TRBJ2-5; the match to TRBD1 covers 10 bases. Losses at the gene ends were 4 bases for V and 5 bases for J; bases not matched to a gene: 8. The CDR3 has 15 residues. CDR1 and CDR2 from the germline V gene are SGHRS and YFSETQ. For the CDR3, the DNA is TGCGCCAGCAGCAAGCTCGGACAGGGGGGCGAGACCCAGTACTTC. Translating gives CASSKLGQGGETQYF.

This chain links TRBV19 with TRBJ1-4; the D gene is possibly TRBD1 (5 bases). The CDR3 contains 15 residues. Germline CDR1 LNHDA, CDR2 SQIVND (reference sequence). With 7 bases removed from V and 5 bases from J, the gap between germline ends came to 17 bases. The CDR3 loop is CASTTGTLWNEKLFF. In nucleotides, the CDR3 is TGTGCCAGTACAACAGGTACGCTGTGGAATGAAAAACTGTTTTTT. Together with reference TRBV19 and TRBJ1-4, the CDR3 gives the full variable domain: DGGITQSPKYLFRKEGQNVTLSCEQNLNHDAMYWYRQDPGQGLRLIYYSQIVNDFQKGDIAEGYSVSREKKESFPLTVTSAQKNPTAFYLCASTTGTLWNEKLFFGSGTQLSVL.

This clone was seen more than once but under ten times. The chain joins TRBV2 to TRBJ2-7, with TRBD2 as a possible D gene (5 bases). Trimming removed 5 bases from V and 6 bases from J, with 17 bases in between. Germline V gene data show CDR1 as SNHLY and CDR2 as FYNNEI. This CDR3 comprises 14 residues. The CDR3 protein is CASSLLVAVGEQYF. DNA of the CDR3: TGTGCCAGCAGTCTACTAGTTGCGGTAGGCGAGCAGTACTTC.

The chain couples TRBV10-3 to TRBJ2-7; D is unclear. Between the trimmed V and J ends, which lost 6 bases and 3 bases, there was a span of 9 bases. Germline loops: CDR1 ENHRY, CDR2 SYGVKD. The CDR3 contains 12 residues. The CDR3 region has the DNA TGTGCCATCAGCCAAGAACTCTACGAGCAGTACTTC. Protein sequence: CAISQELYEQYF.

The CDR3 sequence: CASSSGQGWNTEAFF. DNA for the CDR3: TGTGCCAGCAGCTCGGGACAGGGTTGGAACACTGAAGCTTTCTTT. The chain employs TRBV7-2 and TRBJ1-1; 9 nucleotides line up with TRBD1. The CDR3 is 15 amino acids. CDR1 and CDR2 from the germline V gene are SGHTA and FQGNSA. The V segment lost 4 bases and the J segment 1 base; nucleotides outside the gene matches: 4.

The rearrangement links TRBV9 to TRBJ2-3, with TRBD2 identical over 7 bases. This CDR3 is 18 amino acids long. Germline assignment: CDR1 SGDLS and CDR2 YYNGEE. V lost 4 bases and J lost 0; bases outside the gene matches: 14. CDR3 nucleotide sequence: TGTGCCAGCAGCCCCAGGAGGGTGAGTAGCGGGAGCACAGATACGCAGTATTTT. The encoded protein is CASSPRRVSSGSTDTQYF.

This rearrangement joins TRBV4-1 to TRBJ2-7; TRBD2 agrees at 12 bases. The CDR3 is made up of 15 amino acids. The V gene end was trimmed by 5 bases and the J gene end by 2 bases; junction bases not matched to a gene: 4. Germline assignment: CDR1 MGHRA and CDR2 YSYEKL. The CDR3 DNA sequence: TGCGCCAGCAGCTCAACTAGCGGGAGGACCTACGAGCAGTACTTC. Translated, it gives CASSSTSGRTYEQYF.

The rearrangement uses TRBV7-8 and TRBJ1-5; TRBD1 is a possible D gene (6 bases). V was cut by 4 bases and J by 4 bases, with 14 bases left in between. The germline gives CDR1 SGHVS, CDR2 FQNEAQ. The CDR3 extends over 15 amino acids. CDR3 bases: TGTGCCAGCAGCTCCTGGGGGCAACTAAATCAGCCCCAGCATTTT. This translates into CASSSWGQLNQPQHF.

The chain recombines TRBV4-2 with TRBJ1-5, with a weak D call TRBD1 (5 bases). Per the germline V gene, CDR1 is LGHNA and CDR2 is YNFKEQ. Trimming shortened V by 0 bases and J by 9 bases, and 12 bases separated the two germline ends. CDR3 length equals 14 residues. The CDR3 DNA follows: TGTGCCAGCAGCCAAGATCGGGCAGGGCGGCCCCAGCATTTT. Its protein is CASSQDRAGRPQHF.